The T cell receptor beta chain described here comes from a study of PD-1 blockade in classical Hodgkin lymphoma. Time point reported: cycle 4 day 1 (C4D1), after five to seven weeks of nivolumab. Autologous stem cell transplantation was followed by relapse in every patient, and brentuximab vedotin exposure varied. The study isolated CD8+ T cells from thawed PBMCs by magnetic negative selection. Only in-frame clones appear in the TCRdb table, and some are missing; sequencing was by immunoSEQ multiplex PCR. The repertoire holds around 4,200 clones, with about 70% as singletons. This specimen was CD8+ T cells from blood, taken before the fourth cycle of nivolumab. This receptor was identified in a human donor with classical Hodgkin lymphoma.

The CDR3 here is CSARTDSGANVLTF. The CDR3 region has the DNA TGCAGCGCCAGGACAGACTCTGGGGCCAACGTCCTGACTTTC. V gene TRBV29-1 combines with J gene TRBJ2-6; TRBD1 might be the D (6 bases). This CDR3 comprises 14 residues. Germline loops: CDR1 SQVTM, CDR2 ANQGSEA. V lost 7 bases to trimming and J lost 0 bases, with 10 bases between them. Together with reference TRBV29-1 and TRBJ2-6, the CDR3 gives the full variable domain: SAVISQKPSRDICQRGTSLTIQCQVDSQVTMMFWYRQQPGQSLTLIATANQGSEATYESGFVIDKFPISRPNLTFSTLTVSNMSPEDSSIYLCSARTDSGANVLTFGAGSRLTVL.